A single sample gave rise to the 18 T cell receptor beta chains below, sequenced in a study of T cell changes during pregnancy in multiple sclerosis. Here immunoSEQ multiplex PCR was the method, and the copy in TCRdb shows in-frame clones only, minus some. The sample lists 38,000 or so clones; around 90% were seen once. Sequenced material: CD4+ T cells from peripheral blood mononuclear cells, taken in the third trimester of pregnancy. The source is a female donor with multiple sclerosis, enrolled in a pregnancy study.

The CDR3 DNA follows: TGTGCCAGTAGTACGACTAGCGGGAGCAACAATGAGCAGTTCTTC. Encoded protein: CASSTTSGSNNEQFF. The genes are TRBV19 and TRBJ2-1; 12 nucleotides match TRBD2. Germline CDR1 reads LNHDA; CDR2 reads SQIVND (reference sequence). Trimming removed 4 bases from V and 5 bases from J; junction bases left unmatched: 3. This CDR3 has 15 residues. The full variable domain, with the rest looked up from reference TRBV19 and TRBJ2-1, is DGGITQSPKYLFRKEGQNVTLSCEQNLNHDAMYWYRQDPGQGLRLIYYSQIVNDFQKGDIAEGYSVSREKKESFPLTVTSAQKNPTAFYLCASSTTSGSNNEQFFGPGTRLTVL.

The J gene is TRBJ2-4, the V gene TRBV19; TRBD1 matches 7 bases. The ends lost 7 bases at V and 2 bases at J; junction bases unmatched: 5. Germline CDR1 LNHDA, CDR2 SQIVND (reference sequence). CDR3 length equals 14 residues. For the CDR3, the DNA is TGTGCCAGTAACCGGGACAGTTCCAAAAACATTCAGTACTTC. This translates into CASNRDSSKNIQYF.

The chain uses TRBV2 and TRBJ2-2; 10 bases agree with TRBD1. With V trimmed by 5 bases and J by 5 bases, 8 bases remained unmatched. Germline V CDR1 and CDR2: SNHLY, FYNNEI. The CDR3 totals 16 residues. CDR3 protein: CASSPQGQGNTGELFF. The CDR3 region has the DNA TGTGCCAGCAGTCCTCAGGGACAGGGGAATACCGGGGAGCTGTTTTTT.

The genes are TRBV4-1 and TRBJ2-7, with TRBD2 matching over 8 bases. V shed 0 bases and J 2 bases; nucleotides not matched to a gene: 6. Germline V CDR1 and CDR2: MGHRA, YSYEKL. The CDR3 extends over 16 amino acids. DNA for the CDR3: TGCGCCAGCAGCCAAGAGAGTGTTAGCGGGACCTACGAGCAGTACTTC. Its translation is CASSQESVSGTYEQYF.

The rearrangement uses TRBV19 and TRBJ2-3, with 9 positions matching TRBD1. Germline V lookup: CDR1 LNHDA, CDR2 SQIVND (reference sequence). The V and J ends lost 4 bases and 0 bases, in that order; junction bases with no gene match: 8. The CDR3 has 17 residues. Here the CDR3 DNA reads TGTGCCAGTAGTAAGGGGACAGGGAGGACTAGCACAGATACGCAGTATTTT. This codes for CASSKGTGRTSTDTQYF. The complete variable domain, with remaining parts taken from reference TRBV19 and TRBJ2-3, reads DGGITQSPKYLFRKEGQNVTLSCEQNLNHDAMYWYRQDPGQGLRLIYYSQIVNDFQKGDIAEGYSVSREKKESFPLTVTSAQKNPTAFYLCASSKGTGRTSTDTQYFGPGTRLTVL.

The chain has TRBV7-7 and TRBJ2-4; no firm D call. V was pared by 6 bases and J by 14 bases, with 14 bases between. The CDR3 has 11 amino acids. Germline values: CDR1 SSHAT, CDR2 FNYEAQ (reference sequence). Here the CDR3 DNA reads TGTGCCAGCAGGCCGACCCCTAGAAAGTACTTC. Its translation is CASRPTPRKYF.

This chain joins TRBV5-1 and TRBJ2-3; TRBD2 aligns across 7 bases. The CDR3 has 15 amino acids. In germline, CDR1 is SGHRS, CDR2 YFSETQ. Trimming took 1 base from V and 4 from J; bases not matched to a gene: 6. CDR3 region: CASSLRGLGADTQYF. The CDR3 DNA reads as TGCGCCAGCAGCTTGCGAGGACTAGGCGCAGATACGCAGTATTTT.

This clone has more than one count but fewer than ten. The chain employs TRBV30 and TRBJ1-2; D possibly corresponds to TRBD1 (5 bases). Germline V gives CDR1 GTSNPN, CDR2 SVGIG (reference sequence). V lost 2 bases and J 6 bases, leaving 7 bases between the germline ends. This CDR3 comprises 11 residues. CDR3 coding DNA: TGTGCCTGGAGTATGACAGATGGCTACACCTTC. Protein: CAWSMTDGYTF.

V usage is TRBV7-2 and J usage is TRBJ2-5; D might be TRBD1 (5 bases). The CDR3 has 13 residues. V was clipped by 6 bases and J by 0 bases, with 8 bases between them. From germline, CDR1 is SGHTA and CDR2 FQGNSA. The CDR3 DNA reads TGTGCCAGCAGAAAGGGGAACCAAGAGACCCAGTACTTC. Translating gives CASRKGNQETQYF.

This sequence joins TRBV2 and TRBJ2-7, with D maybe TRBD1 (5 bases). CDR3 length: 13 amino acids. The germline V gene encodes CDR1 SNHLY and CDR2 FYNNEI. V lost 5 bases and J 6 bases, leaving 14 bases between the germline ends. This CDR3 reads CASSPQTVGEQYF. In DNA, the CDR3 is TGTGCCAGCAGTCCCCAGACAGTGGGCGAGCAGTACTTC.

The chain recombines TRBV5-1 with TRBJ2-2, with 12 bases that match TRBD2. This CDR3 is built from 16 residues. Germline V CDR1 and CDR2: SGHRS, YFSETQ. The V gene end was trimmed by 3 bases and the J gene end by 6 bases; junction bases not matched to a gene: 6. The CDR3 protein is CASSSPSGRASGELFF. The CDR3 DNA reads as TGCGCCAGCAGCTCCCCTAGCGGGAGGGCCTCCGGGGAGCTGTTTTTT.

The chain is built from TRBV7-2 and TRBJ2-1; TRBD2 agrees at 12 bases. From germline, CDR1 is SGHTA and CDR2 FQGNSA. The CDR3 has 15 amino acids. V lost 3 bases, J lost 7 bases, and 4 bases stayed unmatched. The CDR3: CASSFWTSGKNEQFF. CDR3 coding DNA: TGTGCCAGCAGCTTTTGGACTAGCGGGAAAAATGAGCAGTTCTTC.

This chain connects TRBV30 to TRBJ2-7; TRBD1 matches at 7 bases. CDR1 and CDR2 (germline): GTSNPN, SVGIG (reference sequence). Unmatched junction bases numbered 9, after V lost 5 bases and J lost 2 bases. CDR3 length: 14 residues. The CDR3 sequence is CAWGGRTGAYEQYF. CDR3 nucleotide sequence: TGTGCCTGGGGGGGCCGGACAGGAGCCTACGAGCAGTACTTC. The variable domain in full, completed from reference TRBV30 and TRBJ2-7, reads SQTIHQWPATLVQPVGSPLSLECTVEGTSNPNLYWYRQAAGRGLQLLFYSVGIGQISSEVPQNLSASRPQDRQFILSSKKLLLSDSGFYLCAWGGRTGAYEQYFGPGTRLTVT.

The V gene is TRBV5-1, the J gene TRBJ2-3; 9 nucleotides match TRBD2. The CDR3 spans 18 residues. V shed 4 bases, J shed 2 bases, and the junction held 14 bases outside the gene matches. CDR1 is SGHRS, CDR2 YFSETQ, per germline. The DNA for the CDR3 is TGCGCCAGCAGCCCTGGGACTAGCTGGTTTTCCGACACAGATACGCAGTATTTT. Its protein is CASSPGTSWFSDTDTQYF. The variable domain in full, with the rest retrieved from reference TRBV5-1 and TRBJ2-3, is KAGVTQTPRYLIKTRGQQVTLSCSPISGHRSVSWYQQTPGQGLQFLFEYFSETQRNKGNFPGRFSGRQFSNSRSEMNVSTLELGDSALYLCASSPGTSWFSDTDTQYFGPGTRLTVL.

The V and J genes are TRBV29-1 and TRBJ2-7; D gene unclear. The V and J ends lost 3 bases and 2 bases respectively, with 8 bases between them. Looked up from germline, CDR1 is SQVTM and CDR2 is ANQGSEA. The CDR3 sequence is 12 residues long. CDR3 sequence: CSVELRTYEQYF. The CDR3 nucleotides are TGCAGCGTTGAGCTCAGAACCTACGAGCAGTACTTC.

This clone appeared once. CDR3 protein: CASSARQGASNTEAFF. The CDR3 DNA reads TGTGCCAGCAGTGCCCGACAGGGGGCATCTAACACTGAAGCTTTCTTT. This chain links TRBV6-4 with TRBJ1-1, with 10 bases identical to TRBD1. The germline V gene has CDR1 MRHNA and CDR2 SNTAGT. This CDR3 spans 16 amino acids. The ends lost 4 bases at V and 2 bases at J; junction bases unmatched: 7.

The chain is built from TRBV4-2 and TRBJ1-5; D unclear. Germline V CDR1 and CDR2: LGHNA, YNFKEQ. CDR3 size: 13 residues. Deletions cut 0 bases from V and 6 bases from J, with 6 bases between. CDR3 loop: CASSQEYGQPQHF. The CDR3 DNA reads TGTGCCAGCAGCCAAGAGTACGGTCAGCCCCAGCATTTT.

CDR3 loop: CASSQGTGGSYNEQFF. CDR3 DNA: TGCGCCAGCAGCCAGGGGACAGGGGGCTCCTACAATGAGCAGTTCTTC. The V and J genes are TRBV4-1 and TRBJ2-1; 11 bases map to TRBD1. V lost 3 bases, J lost 0 bases, and 1 base stayed unmatched. From germline, CDR1 is MGHRA and CDR2 YSYEKL. The CDR3 contains 16 residues.